This record concerns one TCR beta chain sequence. It has no known antigen specificity. No base quality information exists; no much larger clone differs at one position. This record comes from a study of blood T cells in healthy people across ages (dated by TCRdb to about 2015). For the wider study: In model experiments, template switching captured about one uniquely barcoded TCR beta cDNA molecule for every two T cells. Donors were grouped into four age groups: young (average 16 years), middle-aged (around 39), aged (62) and long-lived (over 80). To track age-related changes in TCR beta repertoire diversity, the study relied on deep sequencing normalized with unique cDNA molecular identifiers. To avoid experimental bias, donors of different ages were randomly spread across the sequencing lanes. The study analyzed two additional independent replicas of 1 million unique cDNA reads from the same blood draw for two donors, one aged 18 to 30 and one aged 80 or older. The research as a whole found: Because the CMV infection status of the donors was unknown, age-related changes in expanded clonotypes may potentially have been confounded. Because profiling used bulk unsorted PBMCs, naive and antigen-experienced compartments could not be compared conclusively. Compared with the aged group, the long-lived group had more naive CD4+ T cells, fewer expanded clones and increased TCR diversity, suggesting age selection. Estimates of total diversity from one million sequenced T cells were regarded as lower bounds and underestimates. As age increased, observed TCR beta diversity per million T cells dropped in a roughly linear way, and a significant reduction was already evident by age 40. The percentage of naive T cells measured by flow cytometry correlated strongly with observed TCR beta diversity.

The library was prepared using 5' RACE. The sequencing machine was an Illumina HiSeq 2500. A second PCR of 7 to 11 cycles was performed with a sample-barcoded 5' primer and a J-beta primer mix. A template-switch 5' adaptor carrying 12 random nucleotides introduced a unique molecular identifier onto each TCR beta cDNA molecule. At least 2.5 million CDR3-containing paired-end reads were obtained from each sample. All of the RNA was converted into first-strand cDNA using the Mint cDNA synthesis kit, with a TRBC-specific oligonucleotide serving as the primer. Following uracil-DNA glycosylase treatment, all cDNA underwent a first 18-cycle PCR with the universal primers M1SS and BC2_uni_R. The study's own analysis went as follows. For normalization, 1 million high-quality reads were randomly selected from each sample, with every read carrying a distinct molecular identifier. Reads with shared molecular identifiers were discarded instead of being binned into consensus sequences. CDR3 identification, clonotype clustering and error correction used MiTCR with a Q25 quality threshold and the strictest error-elimination algorithm. Lower-bound total TCR beta diversity was estimated with a nonparametric unseen species model using Euler transformation. The public reads were reprocessed in TCRdb via fastp at Q25 and MiXCR, keeping in-frame beta chains. Identical CDR3 protein sequences are pooled into one entry, listed with their most common genes and DNA. TCRdb assigned the V and J calls; the authors' analysis was not used. The sample yields 1,500,000 or so distinct CDR3 sequences; approximately 59% were counted once. The ten biggest clones cover 6.5% to 8.5% of the sample.

Trimming takes 5 bases from V and 13 bases from J, and the germline ends sit 15 bases apart. The germline V gene (reference sequence) specifies SEHNR as CDR1 and FQNEAQ as CDR2. From the cysteine through the phenylalanine, the CDR3 covers 12 amino acids. The sequence is cut down to CDR3 DNA, 36 bases in frame from base 1. Donors were 30 to 45 systemically healthy Caucasian individuals from Russia aged about 6 to 100 years. Ten milliliters of peripheral blood were drawn from each donor into EDTA-treated Vacutainer tubes. Ficoll-Paque density-gradient centrifugation was used to isolate PBMCs, with at least 7 million per sample. Total RNA, at least 6 micrograms per sample, was extracted from PBMCs with Trizol reagent. For every donor, flow cytometry on a PBMC aliquot measured the percentage of naive CD45RAhigh/CD27high T cells.

Sequenced: blood. The clonotype originates from a man in his late teens or twenties in good health. The V and J genes are TRBV7-9 and TRBJ2-1, with TRBD2 tentatively as D gene (5 bases match). The nucleotide sequence is given as TGTGCCAGCAGCGGTGCTACTAGAAGACAGTTCTTC. The encoded protein is CASSGATRRQFF.